The clone carrying this T cell receptor (beta chain) came up once. The antigen is undetermined. Regarding treatment: oral pan-JAK inhibitor, 5-10 mg twice daily. Reverse transcribed after extraction, RNA yielded cDNA as the sequencing template. TCRdb keeps only in-frame clones here, not all; method: immunoSEQ multiplex PCR. The data hold some 95,000 clones, with roughly 40% observed a single time. These data belong to a study of CD8+ T cells in alopecia areata. Findings of the study overall: Alphabeta T cells residing in normal skin are also sequenced in scalp samples. Having one nonresponder leaves uncertain how baseline CD8+ expansion relates to response. Tofacitinib significantly reduced both scalp clonality and expanded CD8+ clones among the top 100.

Germline V gives CDR1 SEHNR, CDR2 FQNEAQ (reference sequence). V dropped 2 bases and J dropped 7 bases, with 12 bases sitting between them. This CDR3 spans 14 amino acids. The chain uses TRBV7-9 and TRBJ2-1; D is tentatively TRBD1 or TRBD2 (6 bases each). This receptor was identified in a human donor with alopecia areata. The sequenced sample was CD8+ T cells sorted from blood, obtained at week 24, from a patient treated with tofacitinib. CDR3 protein: CASSLSGGGNEQFF. The CDR3 bases are TGTGCCAGCAGCTTATCTGGAGGGGGGAATGAGCAGTTCTTC.